Listed below are T cell receptor beta chains from one sample, sequenced in a study of technical replicates of blood from a few donors. The assay was immunoSEQ multiplex PCR, and TCRdb's table has in-frame clones only and misses some. The sample lists about 71,000 clones; roughly 90% were seen once. Sequences were obtained from T cells isolated from PBMCs. Receptors originate from a human donor in good health. The CDR3 runs from the conserved cysteine through the conserved F or W. Each record gives: D gene, clone size, V gene, J gene, CDR3 protein, CDR3 DNA. The D gene is left open where the match is weak. Clone size is not always given. Where it is, it says once, few, many or a class for expanded clones.

D gene: -; clone size: -; V gene: TRBV6-4; J gene: TRBJ1-2; CDR3 protein: CASSDGQTYGYTF; CDR3 DNA: TGTGCCAGCAGTGACGGACAGACCTATGGCTACACCTTC
D gene: -; clone size: -; V gene: TRBV7-9; J gene: TRBJ2-5; CDR3 protein: CASSPGGFQETQYF; CDR3 DNA: TGTGCCAGCAGCCCAGGAGGGTTCCAAGAGACCCAGTACTTC
D gene: -; clone size: once; V gene: TRBV16; J gene: TRBJ1-1; CDR3 protein: CASSLQQGEAFF; CDR3 DNA: TGTGCCAGCAGCCTCCAACAGGGTGAAGCTTTCTTT
D gene: TRBD2; clone size: -; V gene: TRBV28; J gene: TRBJ2-7; CDR3 protein: CASRNSGSYEQYF; CDR3 DNA: TGTGCCAGCAGAAATAGCGGGAGCTACGAGCAGTACTTC
D gene: -; clone size: -; V gene: TRBV6-5; J gene: TRBJ2-2; CDR3 protein: CASSYLEGELFF; CDR3 DNA: TGTGCCAGCAGTTACCTAGAAGGGGAGCTGTTTTTT
D gene: TRBD1; clone size: -; V gene: TRBV7-3; J gene: TRBJ2-2; CDR3 protein: CASSWIQGAPGELFF; CDR3 DNA: TGTGCCAGCAGCTGGATTCAGGGGGCTCCCGGGGAGCTGTTTTTT
D gene: TRBD2; clone size: -; V gene: TRBV5-4; J gene: TRBJ2-5; CDR3 protein: CASGTSHFGTQYF; CDR3 DNA: TGTGCCAGCGGGACTAGTCATTTTGGGACCCAGTACTTC
D gene: TRBD2; clone size: -; V gene: TRBV5-1; J gene: TRBJ2-3; CDR3 protein: CASSLDSGRAGDTQYF; CDR3 DNA: TGCGCCAGCAGCTTGGATAGCGGGAGGGCCGGAGATACGCAGTATTTT
D gene: TRBD2; clone size: -; V gene: TRBV13; J gene: TRBJ2-7; CDR3 protein: CASSFIVGRESNEQYF; CDR3 DNA: TGTGCCAGCAGCTTCATCGTGGGGCGGGAGTCCAACGAGCAGTACTTC
D gene: -; clone size: -; V gene: TRBV18; J gene: TRBJ1-1; CDR3 protein: CASSPDSEAFF; CDR3 DNA: TGTGCCAGCTCACCCGACTCTGAAGCTTTCTTT
D gene: -; clone size: -; V gene: TRBV11-3; J gene: TRBJ1-1; CDR3 protein: CASSLANTEAFF; CDR3 DNA: TGTGCCAGCAGCTTGGCCAACACTGAAGCTTTCTTT
D gene: TRBD2; clone size: -; V gene: TRBV5-1; J gene: TRBJ2-7; CDR3 protein: CASSPSYVTSGRATLLYEQYF; CDR3 DNA: TGCGCCAGCAGCCCCTCATATGTGACTAGCGGGAGGGCCACCTTACTCTACGAGCAGTACTTC
D gene: -; clone size: once; V gene: TRBV5-1; J gene: TRBJ1-4; CDR3 protein: CASSLLGSENEKLFF; CDR3 DNA: TGCGCCAGCAGCTTGCTAGGCAGTGAGAATGAAAAACTGTTTTTT
D gene: -; clone size: -; V gene: TRBV21-1; J gene: TRBJ2-7; CDR3 protein: CASSKEFWDSAYEQYF; CDR3 DNA: TGTGCCAGCAGCAAGGAATTTTGGGACAGTGCCTACGAGCAGTACTTC
D gene: -; clone size: -; V gene: TRBV29-1; J gene: TRBJ2-3; CDR3 protein: CSVPGHPTDTQYF; CDR3 DNA: TGCAGCGTCCCGGGACACCCCACAGATACGCAGTATTTT
D gene: TRBD2; clone size: -; V gene: TRBV10-3; J gene: TRBJ2-1; CDR3 protein: CAIGEPGLAGGAYNEQFF; CDR3 DNA: TGTGCCATCGGCGAACCGGGACTAGCGGGAGGTGCCTACAATGAGCAGTTCTTC
D gene: -; clone size: -; V gene: TRBV2; J gene: TRBJ1-2; CDR3 protein: CASSPKTGNYGYTF; CDR3 DNA: TGTGCCAGCAGCCCCAAGACAGGAAACTATGGCTACACCTTC
D gene: -; clone size: -; V gene: TRBV6-5; J gene: TRBJ1-1; CDR3 protein: CASSYSWNTEAFF; CDR3 DNA: TGTGCCAGCAGTTACTCCTGGAACACTGAAGCTTTCTTT
D gene: -; clone size: -; V gene: TRBV10-1; J gene: TRBJ2-3; CDR3 protein: CASSDGITGYSADTQYF; CDR3 DNA: TGCGCCAGCAGTGATGGAATAACGGGATATAGTGCAGATACGCAGTATTTT
D gene: TRBD1; clone size: -; V gene: TRBV27; J gene: TRBJ2-3; CDR3 protein: CASRLQGSPQYF; CDR3 DNA: TGTGCCAGCAGACTACAGGGGTCCCCGCAGTATTTT
D gene: -; clone size: -; V gene: TRBV11-1; J gene: TRBJ1-2; CDR3 protein: CASSQRGTLYGYTF; CDR3 DNA: TGTGCCAGCAGCCAGAGGGGGACACTTTATGGCTACACCTTC
D gene: -; clone size: -; V gene: TRBV7-2; J gene: TRBJ2-3; CDR3 protein: CASSLARGRTDTQYF; CDR3 DNA: TGTGCCAGCAGCTTAGCGCGCGGGCGCACAGATACGCAGTATTTT
D gene: -; clone size: -; V gene: TRBV11-2; J gene: TRBJ2-7; CDR3 protein: CASSRIGDSYEQYF; CDR3 DNA: TGTGCCAGCAGCCGAATCGGTGACTCCTACGAGCAGTACTTC
D gene: -; clone size: -; V gene: TRBV7-2; J gene: TRBJ1-2; CDR3 protein: CASSLGSVYGYTF; CDR3 DNA: TGTGCCAGCAGCTTAGGCAGCGTTTATGGCTACACCTTC
D gene: -; clone size: -; V gene: TRBV7-9; J gene: TRBJ1-1; CDR3 protein: CASSQGDAEAFF; CDR3 DNA: TGTGCCAGCTCACAGGGAGACGCTGAAGCTTTCTTT
D gene: -; clone size: -; V gene: TRBV29-1; J gene: TRBJ1-2; CDR3 protein: CSVEQGWGNYGYTF; CDR3 DNA: TGCAGCGTTGAACAGGGCTGGGGTAACTATGGCTACACCTTC
D gene: TRBD1; clone size: -; V gene: TRBV4-2; J gene: TRBJ1-4; CDR3 protein: CASTIVQGARDEKLFF; CDR3 DNA: TGTGCCAGCACCATTGTCCAGGGGGCTCGGGATGAAAAACTGTTTTTT
D gene: -; clone size: -; V gene: TRBV19; J gene: TRBJ1-5; CDR3 protein: CASSMGGGRFQPQHF; CDR3 DNA: TGTGCCAGTAGTATGGGGGGGGGCAGATTTCAGCCCCAGCATTTT
D gene: -; clone size: -; V gene: TRBV9; J gene: TRBJ1-2; CDR3 protein: CASSVEEDYGYTF; CDR3 DNA: TGTGCCAGCAGCGTAGAGGAGGACTATGGCTACACCTTC
D gene: TRBD1; clone size: -; V gene: TRBV5-1; J gene: TRBJ1-4; CDR3 protein: CASSIGQGANEKLFF; CDR3 DNA: TGCGCCAGCAGCATAGGACAGGGCGCGAATGAAAAACTGTTTTTT
D gene: -; clone size: -; V gene: TRBV7-3; J gene: TRBJ2-7; CDR3 protein: CASSLMAAKNYEQYF; CDR3 DNA: TGTGCCAGCAGCTTAATGGCAGCGAAGAACTACGAGCAGTACTTC
D gene: -; clone size: -; V gene: TRBV5-8; J gene: TRBJ2-3; CDR3 protein: CASSLGTWDTQYF; CDR3 DNA: TGTGCCAGCAGCTTAGGGACTTGGGATACGCAGTATTTT
D gene: TRBD1; clone size: -; V gene: TRBV11-3; J gene: TRBJ1-1; CDR3 protein: CASSYRGQNTEAFF; CDR3 DNA: TGTGCCAGCAGCTACAGGGGGCAGAACACTGAAGCTTTCTTT
D gene: TRBD2; clone size: once; V gene: TRBV9; J gene: TRBJ2-5; CDR3 protein: CASSVSPVAGGWETQYF; CDR3 DNA: TGTGCCAGCAGCGTATCCCCTGTAGCGGGAGGCTGGGAGACCCAGTACTTC
D gene: TRBD2; clone size: -; V gene: TRBV30; J gene: TRBJ2-1; CDR3 protein: CAWRTSGGGNEQFF; CDR3 DNA: TGTGCCTGGAGAACTAGCGGGGGGGGCAATGAGCAGTTCTTC
D gene: -; clone size: -; V gene: TRBV5-1; J gene: TRBJ2-2; CDR3 protein: CASSKDPTGFNTGELFF; CDR3 DNA: TGCGCCAGCAGCAAGGATCCTACAGGGTTCAACACCGGGGAGCTGTTTTTT
D gene: TRBD1; clone size: -; V gene: TRBV5-1; J gene: TRBJ1-2; CDR3 protein: CASSPHIQGAANYGYTF; CDR3 DNA: TGCGCCAGCTCTCCCCACATACAGGGGGCAGCTAACTATGGCTACACCTTC
D gene: -; clone size: -; V gene: TRBV10-1; J gene: TRBJ2-3; CDR3 protein: CASSESLRDTDTQYF; CDR3 DNA: TGCGCCAGCAGTGAGTCTTTGCGGGACACAGATACGCAGTATTTT
D gene: -; clone size: -; V gene: TRBV7-2; J gene: TRBJ1-5; CDR3 protein: CASSLIGGLQPQHF; CDR3 DNA: TGTGCCAGCAGCTTAATTGGGGGGTTGCAGCCCCAGCATTTT
D gene: TRBD2; clone size: -; V gene: TRBV6-5; J gene: TRBJ2-1; CDR3 protein: CASSYREGRNEQFF; CDR3 DNA: TGTGCCAGCAGTTACCGGGAGGGCCGGAATGAGCAGTTCTTC
D gene: TRBD1; clone size: few; V gene: TRBV19; J gene: TRBJ1-4; CDR3 protein: CASSTRTGALNSEKLFF; CDR3 DNA: TGTGCCAGTAGTACTAGGACAGGGGCTTTGAACAGTGAAAAACTGTTTTTT
D gene: -; clone size: once; V gene: TRBV30; J gene: TRBJ2-5; CDR3 protein: CAWSVGLSTETQYF; CDR3 DNA: TGTGCCTGGAGTGTCGGACTATCCACGGAGACCCAGTACTTC
D gene: TRBD1; clone size: -; V gene: TRBV5-1; J gene: TRBJ2-7; CDR3 protein: CASRTGTGAYEQYF; CDR3 DNA: TGCGCCAGCAGGACCGGGACAGGGGCCTACGAGCAGTACTTC
D gene: -; clone size: -; V gene: TRBV6-1; J gene: TRBJ2-5; CDR3 protein: CASSEAGLKETQYF; CDR3 DNA: TGTGCCAGCAGTGAAGCAGGACTAAAAGAGACCCAGTACTTC
D gene: -; clone size: few; V gene: TRBV29-1; J gene: TRBJ1-1; CDR3 protein: CSVEGGETEAFF; CDR3 DNA: TGCAGCGTTGAGGGAGGAGAGACTGAAGCTTTCTTT
D gene: TRBD1; clone size: -; V gene: TRBV7-2; J gene: TRBJ1-5; CDR3 protein: CASSLRTGSNQPQHF; CDR3 DNA: TGTGCCAGCAGCTTAAGGACAGGGTCCAATCAGCCCCAGCATTTT
D gene: TRBD2; clone size: -; V gene: TRBV7-2; J gene: TRBJ2-3; CDR3 protein: CASSFRAGQTDTQYF; CDR3 DNA: TGTGCCAGCAGCTTCAGAGCGGGGCAGACAGATACGCAGTATTTT
D gene: -; clone size: -; V gene: TRBV27; J gene: TRBJ2-7; CDR3 protein: CASSFRGNYEQYF; CDR3 DNA: TGTGCCAGCAGTTTCCGCGGGAACTACGAGCAGTACTTC
D gene: -; clone size: -; V gene: TRBV21-1; J gene: TRBJ2-7; CDR3 protein: CASSKKIGAYEQYF; CDR3 DNA: TGTGCCAGCAGCAAAAAAATCGGTGCCTACGAGCAGTACTTC
D gene: TRBD2; clone size: -; V gene: TRBV4-1; J gene: TRBJ2-7; CDR3 protein: CASSRRTSGVSYEQYF; CDR3 DNA: TGCGCCAGCAGCCGGAGGACTAGCGGGGTTTCCTACGAGCAGTACTTC